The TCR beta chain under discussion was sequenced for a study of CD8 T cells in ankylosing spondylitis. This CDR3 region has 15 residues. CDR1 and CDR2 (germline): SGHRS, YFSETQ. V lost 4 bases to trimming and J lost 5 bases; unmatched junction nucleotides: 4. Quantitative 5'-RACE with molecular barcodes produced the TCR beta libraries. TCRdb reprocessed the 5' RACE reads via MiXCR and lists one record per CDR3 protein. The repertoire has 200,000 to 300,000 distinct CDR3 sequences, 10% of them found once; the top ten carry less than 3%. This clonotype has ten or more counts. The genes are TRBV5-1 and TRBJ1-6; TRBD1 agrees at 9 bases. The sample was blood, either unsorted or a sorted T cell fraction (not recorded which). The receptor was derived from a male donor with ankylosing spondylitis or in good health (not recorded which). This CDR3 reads CASSPRTGDNSPLHF. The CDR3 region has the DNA TGCGCCAGCAGCCCCCGGACAGGGGATAATTCACCCCTCCACTTT.